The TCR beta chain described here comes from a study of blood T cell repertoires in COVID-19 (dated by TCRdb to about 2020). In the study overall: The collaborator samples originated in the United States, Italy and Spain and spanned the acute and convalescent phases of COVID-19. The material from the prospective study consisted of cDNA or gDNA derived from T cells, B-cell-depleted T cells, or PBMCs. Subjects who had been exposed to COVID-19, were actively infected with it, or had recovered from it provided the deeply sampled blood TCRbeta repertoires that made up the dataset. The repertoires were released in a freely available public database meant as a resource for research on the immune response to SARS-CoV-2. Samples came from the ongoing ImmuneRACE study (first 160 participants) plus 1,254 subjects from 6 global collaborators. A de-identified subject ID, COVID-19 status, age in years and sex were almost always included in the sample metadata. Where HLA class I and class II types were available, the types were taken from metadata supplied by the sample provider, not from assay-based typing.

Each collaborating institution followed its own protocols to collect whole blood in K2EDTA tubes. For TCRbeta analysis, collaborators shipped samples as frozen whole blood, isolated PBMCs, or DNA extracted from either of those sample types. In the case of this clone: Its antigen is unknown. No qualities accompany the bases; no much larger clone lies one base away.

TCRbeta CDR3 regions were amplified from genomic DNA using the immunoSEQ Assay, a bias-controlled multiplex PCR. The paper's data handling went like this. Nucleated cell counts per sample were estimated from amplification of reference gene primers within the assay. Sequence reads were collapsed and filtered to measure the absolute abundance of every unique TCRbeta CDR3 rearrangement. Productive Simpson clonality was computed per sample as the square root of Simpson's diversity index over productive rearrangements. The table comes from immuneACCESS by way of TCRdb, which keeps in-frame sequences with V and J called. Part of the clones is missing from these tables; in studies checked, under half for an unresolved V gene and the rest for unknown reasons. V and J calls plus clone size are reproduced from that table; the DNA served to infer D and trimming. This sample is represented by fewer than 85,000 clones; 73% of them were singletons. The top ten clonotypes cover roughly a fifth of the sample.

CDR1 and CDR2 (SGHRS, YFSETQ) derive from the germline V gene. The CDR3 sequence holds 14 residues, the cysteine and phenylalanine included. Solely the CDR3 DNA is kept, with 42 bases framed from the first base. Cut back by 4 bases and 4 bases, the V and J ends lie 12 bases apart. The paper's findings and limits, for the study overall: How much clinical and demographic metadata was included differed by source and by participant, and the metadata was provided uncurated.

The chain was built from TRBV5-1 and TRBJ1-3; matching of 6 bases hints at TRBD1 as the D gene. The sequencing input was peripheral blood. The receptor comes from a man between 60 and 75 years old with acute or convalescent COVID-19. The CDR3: CASSPAGTGNTIYF. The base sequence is TGCGCCAGCAGCCCGGCCGGGACAGGAAACACCATATATTTT.